The clone carrying this T cell receptor (beta chain) was seen at least ten times. The antigen is not known. The data derive from a study of T-cell reconstitution after alpha-beta-depleted transplantation in children. General study results and limits: Some patients' high day-60 TCRbeta diversity was attributed to recipient cells surviving conditioning. After one year, T-cell counts and TCRbeta diversity mostly came from new T cells.

Unique molecular identifiers tagged the TCRbeta library. TCRdb itself ran the PCR reads through MiXCR, one entry per CDR3 protein. The sample lists around 700,000 distinct CDR3 sequences, 13% occurring once. The TCR was taken from a girl under 10 years old with congenital amegakaryocytic thrombocytopenia, due to receive a stem cell transplant. Sequenced material: PBMCs, taken before TCRalphabeta/CD19-depleted stem cell transplant.

The CDR3 region is CSVTSAEETQYF. CDR3 bases: TGCAGCGTTACTAGCGCCGAAGAGACCCAGTACTTC. This sequence joins TRBV29-1 and TRBJ2-5; TRBD2 matches 7 bases. Germline V gene sequence: CDR1 SQVTM, CDR2 ANQGSEA. CDR3 length: 12 residues. Trimming removed 5 bases from V and 3 bases from J; junction bases left unmatched: 3.